The 22 T cell receptor beta chains below come from one sample, sequenced in a study of OX40 agonist ivuxolimab in advanced cancers. Profiled with immunoSEQ multiplex PCR; TCRdb holds only in-frame clones, not every one. The data show around 94,000 clones, over 75% seen once. Source: CD4+ or CD8+ T cells sorted from blood, taken in a trial of the OX40 agonist ivuxolimab. These TCRs come from an adult with an advanced solid tumor such as melanoma, head and neck, liver or kidney cancer.

V is TRBV27 and J is TRBJ2-7, with 8 bases that match TRBD2. This CDR3 contains 14 residues. J gave up 6 bases and V 2 bases, and 6 bases lay outside the gene matches. Germline V lookup: CDR1 MNHEY, CDR2 SMNVEV (reference sequence). CDR3 in amino acids: CASSLGAGAFEQYF. The CDR3 DNA reads TGTGCCAGCAGTTTAGGAGCGGGAGCATTCGAGCAGTACTTC.

This clone has a handful of counts. V gene TRBV9 combines with J gene TRBJ2-7; D might be TRBD1 (5 bases). Germline V CDR1 and CDR2: SGDLS, YYNGEE. The germline V and J ends were trimmed by 4 bases and 3 bases, with 14 bases remaining between them. This CDR3 comprises 14 residues. CDR3 in amino acids: CASSLQTESYEQYF. CDR3 bases: TGTGCCAGCAGCCTTCAGACAGAAAGCTACGAGCAGTACTTC.

The chain employs TRBV6-5 and TRBJ1-5, with D hard to call. This CDR3 comprises 15 residues. Germline CDR1 reads MNHEY; CDR2 reads SVGAGI. V dropped 0 bases and J dropped 3 bases, with 9 bases sitting between them. Here the CDR3 reads CASSYSSGINQPQHF. The CDR3 bases are TGTGCCAGCAGTTACTCAAGCGGAATCAATCAGCCCCAGCATTTT.

This rearrangement joins TRBV7-2 to TRBJ2-1; 7 bases are a match to TRBD2. Germline CDR1 reads SGHTA; CDR2 reads FQGNSA. Germline trimming cut 0 bases from V and 0 bases from J; bases unmatched to any gene: 5. CDR3 size: 17 residues. CDR3 nucleotide sequence: TGTGCCAGCAGCTTAGCCTCTAGCGGAGACTCCTACAATGAGCAGTTCTTC. Protein: CASSLASSGDSYNEQFF.

The chain is built from TRBV20-1 and TRBJ2-1; possibly TRBD2 for D (5 bases). The CDR3 is 11 amino acids. V lost 7 bases and J lost 7, with 11 bases in between. CDR1 DFQATT and CDR2 SNEGSKA come from the germline V gene (reference sequence). The CDR3 region has the DNA TGCAGTGTGAGCGGCCGGAATGAGCAGTTCTTC. It translates to CSVSGRNEQFF.

The chain employs TRBV6-1 and TRBJ2-5, with 16 nucleotides matching TRBD2. TRBJ2-7 explains the end of the DNA better; the J call may be wrong. This CDR3 has 20 residues. The germline gives CDR1 MNHNS, CDR2 SASEGT. The DNA of the CDR3 is TGTGCCAGCAGTGAACTGGAGGACGGGACTAGCGGGAGGGCACCCTACGAGCAGTACTTC. Translation gives CASSELEDGTSGRAPYEQYF.

The gene calls are TRBV7-2 and TRBJ1-5, with D possibly being TRBD1 (6 bases). Trimming removed 4 bases at V and 0 bases at J, with 10 bases between. Germline V gene data show CDR1 as SGHTA and CDR2 as FQGNSA. The CDR3 runs to 15 residues. The CDR3 reads CASSWGQFSNQPQHF. The CDR3 bases are TGTGCCAGCAGCTGGGGGCAGTTTAGCAATCAGCCCCAGCATTTT. Drawing the rest from reference TRBV7-2 and TRBJ1-5, the complete variable domain is GAGVSQSPSNKVTEKGKDVELRCDPISGHTALYWYRQSLGQGLEFLIYFQGNSAPDKSGLPSDRFSAERTGGSVSTLTIQRTQQEDSAVYLCASSWGQFSNQPQHFGDGTRLSIL.

The chain carries TRBV12-5 and TRBJ2-7, with 9 bases fitting TRBD1. The V and J ends lost 7 bases and 0 bases, in that order; junction bases with no gene match: 7. The CDR3 runs to 15 residues. From germline, CDR1 is LGHNT and CDR2 FRNRAP. In DNA form, the CDR3 reads TGTGCTAGTGCCACGGGACAGGGTCTCTCCTACGAGCAGTACTTC. This codes for CASATGQGLSYEQYF.

The rearrangement joins TRBV6-5 to TRBJ1-4; D gene uncertain. The CDR3 length is 15 residues. Trimming removed 6 bases at V and 0 bases at J, with 11 bases between. The germline gives CDR1 MNHEY, CDR2 SVGAGI. The CDR3: CASRKDLATNEKLFF. For the CDR3, the DNA is TGTGCCAGCAGGAAGGACCTAGCAACTAATGAAAAACTGTTTTTT.

CDR3 DNA sequence: TGTGCCAGTAGTATAGGTATTAGCAATCAGCCCCAGCATTTT. Its translation is CASSIGISNQPQHF. The J gene is TRBJ1-5, the V gene TRBV19; D remains ambiguous. V was cut by 1 base and J by 0 bases, with 4 bases left in between. From germline, CDR1 is LNHDA and CDR2 SQIVND (reference sequence). The CDR3 spans 14 residues.

This clone has more than one count but fewer than ten. The chain combines TRBV7-8 with TRBJ2-1; 8 nucleotides agree with TRBD2. CDR1 and CDR2 (germline): SGHVS, FQNEAQ. The CDR3 contains 18 residues. V dropped 6 bases and J dropped 0; count of bases not matched to a gene: 13. DNA of the CDR3: TGTGCCAGCAGATATTCTGGTGCCAGCGGGAGCTCCTACAATGAGCAGTTCTTC. It codes for CASRYSGASGSSYNEQFF.

The chain uses TRBV7-3 and TRBJ2-5; perhaps D is TRBD1 or TRBD2 (6 bases each). Germline V gene lookup returns CDR1 SGHTA and CDR2 FQGTGA. V was shortened by 3 bases and J by 2 bases, with 16 bases between the two germline ends. There are 16 residues in the CDR3. DNA for the CDR3: TGTGCCAGCAGCTTGGGGGTCCAGGGGAGGCAAGAGACCCAGTACTTC. The encoded protein is CASSLGVQGRQETQYF.

This clone was seen a few times. The chain joins TRBV7-9 to TRBJ1-2; D is perhaps TRBD1 (6 bases). Trimming pared 0 bases from V and 8 bases from J, leaving 13 bases between. CDR3 length: 14 amino acids. Germline CDR1 reads SEHNR; CDR2 reads FQNEAQ (reference sequence). In nucleotides, the CDR3 is TGTGCCAGCAGCTTAGCGGAGGGGGGAGGCGGCTACACCTTC. Residues: CASSLAEGGGGYTF.

This sequence joins TRBV28 and TRBJ2-7; TRBD1 matches 10 bases. From germline, CDR1 is MDHEN and CDR2 SYDVKM. This CDR3 contains 14 residues. Trimming removed 3 bases from V and 3 bases from J; junction bases left unmatched: 2. CDR3 loop: CASSLTGGNYEQYF. The CDR3 bases are TGTGCCAGCAGTTTGACAGGGGGCAACTACGAGCAGTACTTC.

This sequence joins TRBV11-3 and TRBJ2-1; tentative D call: TRBD2 (5 bases). V was clipped by 1 base and J by 8 bases, with 15 bases between them. Germline-derived CDR1 and CDR2 are SGHNT and YENEEA. This CDR3 spans 15 amino acids. CDR3 sequence (DNA): TGTGCCAGCAGCTTAGGCCGCGGGTCGTCGTATGAGCAGTTCTTC. Protein: CASSLGRGSSYEQFF.

J is TRBJ2-5 and V is TRBV11-2, with no clear D. The CDR3 has 14 amino acids. Per germline, CDR1 SGHAT and CDR2 FQNNGV. The V and J ends lost 1 base and 5 bases respectively, with 11 bases between them. CDR3 amino acids: CASSLGYISETQYF. In DNA form, the CDR3 reads TGTGCCAGCAGCTTAGGCTACATTTCGGAGACCCAGTACTTC.

This sequence joins TRBV29-1 and TRBJ1-1; D gene uncertain. CDR1 is SQVTM, CDR2 ANQGSEA, per germline. V was shortened by 4 bases and J by 0 bases, with 12 bases between the two germline ends. This CDR3 region has 14 residues. The CDR3 bases are TGCAGCGTTGGGAGGACCCAGCTGAACACTGAAGCTTTCTTT. Translated, it gives CSVGRTQLNTEAFF.

The DNA of the CDR3 is TGTGCCTGGAGTACCCCGGGACTAGTCTATAAGAGCTCCTACGAGCAGTACTTC. It encodes CAWSTPGLVYKSSYEQYF. The chain recombines TRBV30 with TRBJ2-7; 8 nucleotides agree with TRBD2. The CDR3 spans 18 residues. Germline assignment: CDR1 GTSNPN and CDR2 SVGIG (reference sequence). V lost 2 bases, J lost 0 bases, and 15 bases stayed unmatched.

The V gene is TRBV27, the J gene TRBJ2-5, with D possibly called TRBD1 or TRBD2 (5 bases each). Per germline, CDR1 MNHEY and CDR2 SMNVEV (reference sequence). The CDR3 runs to 15 residues. V was clipped by 5 bases and J by 5 bases, with 18 bases between them. For the CDR3, the DNA is TGTGCCAGCAGTCAAGGGGCGTTAAGGGAGGAGACCCAGTACTTC. Translating gives CASSQGALREETQYF.

V usage is TRBV18 and J usage is TRBJ2-1, with 7 nucleotides matching TRBD2. The CDR3 contains 14 residues. Per the germline V gene, CDR1 is KGHSH and CDR2 is LQKENI. Germline trimming cut 1 base from V and 7 bases from J; bases unmatched to any gene: 4. The CDR3 DNA reads TGTGCCAGCTCACCACTGGGACTACAGAATGAGCAGTTCTTC. It specifies CASSPLGLQNEQFF.

DNA of the CDR3: TGTGCCAGCAGTAACGGACAGGGAATCTACGAGCAGTACTTC. Residues: CASSNGQGIYEQYF. The genes are TRBV6-1 and TRBJ2-7; 8 bases are a match to TRBD1. V shed 5 bases and J 3 bases; nucleotides not matched to a gene: 6. The CDR3 is 14 residues long. CDR1 MNHNS and CDR2 SASEGT come from the germline V gene.

J is TRBJ2-5 and V is TRBV4-1; no definite D call. CDR1 is MGHRA and CDR2 is YSYEKL in the germline V gene. The V end lost 4 bases, the J end lost 0 bases, and 9 bases lay between the germline ends. The CDR3 covers 14 residues. The CDR3 protein is CASSPRGDQETQYF. CDR3 nucleotide sequence: TGCGCCAGCAGCCCTCGAGGAGACCAAGAGACCCAGTACTTC.